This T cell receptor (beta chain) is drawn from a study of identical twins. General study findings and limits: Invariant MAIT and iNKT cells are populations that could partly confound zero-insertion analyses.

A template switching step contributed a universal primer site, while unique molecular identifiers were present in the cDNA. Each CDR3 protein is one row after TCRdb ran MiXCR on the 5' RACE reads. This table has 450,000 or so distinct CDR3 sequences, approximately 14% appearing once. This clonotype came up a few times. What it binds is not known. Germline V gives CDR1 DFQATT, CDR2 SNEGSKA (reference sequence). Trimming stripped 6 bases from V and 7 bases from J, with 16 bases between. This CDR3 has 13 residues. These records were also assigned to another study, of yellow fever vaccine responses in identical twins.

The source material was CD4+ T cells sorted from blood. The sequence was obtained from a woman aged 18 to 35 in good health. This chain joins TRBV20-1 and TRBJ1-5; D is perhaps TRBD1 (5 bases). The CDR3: CSADKGRWQPQHF. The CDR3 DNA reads TGCAGTGCGGATAAGGGGCGGTGGCAGCCCCAGCATTTT.